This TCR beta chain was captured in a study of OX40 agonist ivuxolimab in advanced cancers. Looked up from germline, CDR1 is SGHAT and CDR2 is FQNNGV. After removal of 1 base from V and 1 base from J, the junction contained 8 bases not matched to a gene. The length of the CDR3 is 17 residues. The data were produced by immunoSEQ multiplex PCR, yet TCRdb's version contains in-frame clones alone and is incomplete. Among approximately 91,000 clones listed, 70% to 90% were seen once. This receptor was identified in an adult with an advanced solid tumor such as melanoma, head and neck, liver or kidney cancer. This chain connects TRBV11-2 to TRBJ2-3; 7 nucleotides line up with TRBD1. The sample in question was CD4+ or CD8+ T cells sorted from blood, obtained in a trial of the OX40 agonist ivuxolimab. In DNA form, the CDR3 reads TGTGCCAGCAGCTTAGGTGCCCCGGGACAGCGCACAGATACGCAGTATTTT. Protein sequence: CASSLGAPGQRTDTQYF.